This T cell receptor (beta chain) was documented in a study of identical twins. This clonotype has only a few counts. Its target is unknown. TCRdb reprocessed the 5' RACE reads via MiXCR and lists one record per CDR3 protein. This table has about 690,000 distinct CDR3 sequences, approximately 6% appearing once. Study-level findings and limits: In beta out-of-frame sequences, the excess sharing between twins was weaker. The more abundant beta clonotypes in cord blood had fewer insertions, and memory repertoires did not show this.

This CDR3 contains 16 residues. Germline CDR1 and CDR2: SGHDN and FVKESK. V dropped 0 bases and J dropped 7; count of bases not matched to a gene: 6. The sequence came from a man aged 18 to 29 in good health. The chain carries TRBV14 and TRBJ2-4; TRBD2 matches at 10 bases. Specimen: naive T cells sorted from blood. For the CDR3, the DNA is TGTGCCAGCAGCCAAGAGATTAGCGGGAGGTACAACATTCAGTACTTC. It yields the protein CASSQEISGRYNIQYF.